This passage covers 18 T cell receptor beta chains from one sample sequenced in a study of graft-versus-host responses after intestinal transplantation. The antigens for these receptors are not known. Sequencing was performed with immunoSEQ multiplex PCR; in TCRdb, only in-frame clones are kept and a portion is missing. This table holds tens of thousands of clones, 90% found once. This material consisted of unstimulated CD8+ T cells sorted from spleen or lymph node cells, taken before transplant. The receptors shown here come from a human donor who was the organ donor for an intestinal transplant.

V is TRBV6-1 and J is TRBJ2-1, with 8 nucleotides matching TRBD2. V lost 7 bases and J lost 6; bases outside the gene matches: 8. Germline V lookup: CDR1 MNHNS, CDR2 SASEGT. This CDR3 has 14 residues. In DNA, the CDR3 is TGTGCCAGCATTCGATCCGCGGGGGGCAATGAGCAGTTCTTC. Amino acid sequence: CASIRSAGGNEQFF.

The chain links TRBV5-1 to TRBJ2-3; 11 bases agree with TRBD2. Per germline, CDR1 SGHRS and CDR2 YFSETQ. The CDR3 runs to 16 residues. J gave up 2 bases and V 7 bases, and 9 bases lay outside the gene matches. Here the CDR3 reads CASVGASGGPTDTQYF. As DNA, the CDR3 is TGCGCCAGCGTGGGGGCTAGCGGGGGGCCCACAGATACGCAGTATTTT.

The gene calls are TRBV21-1 and TRBJ2-7; the D call in the table, TRBD2, was not verified against the DNA. TRBV21-1 is a listed pseudogene. The length of the CDR3 is 13 residues. CDR3 in DNA: TGTGCCAGCGGAATCGCGGGGGGTTACGAGCAGTACGTC. The encoded protein is CASGIAGGYEQYV.

This chain's CDR3 is CSVEHGSGGYTF. CDR3 DNA: TGCAGCGTTGAACACGGTTCTGGTGGCTACACCTTC. The V call is TRBV29-1, the J call TRBJ1-2; D is undetermined. V lost 2 bases, J lost 7 bases, and 11 bases lay in between. The germline gives CDR1 SQVTM, CDR2 ANQGSEA. This CDR3 has 12 residues.

V is TRBV28 and J is TRBJ2-7; a weak D match, TRBD1 (5 bases). Trimming cost V 4 bases and J 4 bases, with 11 bases left between them. Germline CDR1 and CDR2: MDHEN and SYDVKM. The CDR3 sequence is 13 residues long. This chain's CDR3 is CASSSTRQYEQYV. The CDR3 region has the DNA TGTGCCAGCAGTTCGACCCGACAGTACGAGCAGTACGTC.

The chain recombines TRBV19 with TRBJ2-2; 8 bases are shared with TRBD2. The germline V gene encodes CDR1 LNHDA and CDR2 SQIVND (reference sequence). Losses at the gene ends were 5 bases for V and 5 bases for J; bases not matched to a gene: 13. The CDR3 contains 17 residues. The chain's CDR3 is CASSPPLAGRDTGELFF. CDR3 in DNA: TGTGCCAGTAGTCCACCGTTAGCGGGGCGTGATACCGGGGAGCTGTTTTTT.

The V and J genes are TRBV6-6 and TRBJ1-1; TRBD1 agrees at 9 bases. There are 16 residues in the CDR3. From germline, CDR1 is MNHNY and CDR2 SVGAGI (reference sequence). The ends lost 5 bases at V and 1 base at J; junction bases unmatched: 8. CDR3 residues: CASSTETGGRNTEAFF. The CDR3 coding sequence is TGTGCCAGCAGTACGGAAACAGGGGGCAGGAACACTGAAGCTTTCTTT.

The genes are TRBV27 and TRBJ2-5; D is perhaps TRBD2 (6 bases). This CDR3 has 15 amino acids. Germline CDR1 MNHEY, CDR2 SMNVEV (reference sequence). V lost 5 bases, J lost 5 bases, and 18 bases lay in between. For the CDR3, the DNA is TGTGCCAGCAGTCCAATGGGGGGAACAAGGGAGACCCAGTACTTC. Protein product: CASSPMGGTRETQYF.

This clone was detected only a few times. This rearrangement joins TRBV18 to TRBJ1-3, with 8 bases that match TRBD1. Germline CDR1 and CDR2: KGHSH and LQKENI. CDR3 length: 15 residues. Trimming at V came to 4 bases and at J to 4 bases, leaving 6 bases not matched to a gene. The CDR3 DNA reads TGTGCCAGCTCACACACAGGGGGAATCGGAAACACCATATATTTT. This codes for CASSHTGGIGNTIYF.

Concerning this clone itself: An end of the junction differs from the germline gene, which may be a read error. The chain employs TRBV7-7 and TRBJ2-5; 12 nucleotides line up with TRBD2. The CDR3 has 16 amino acids. Germline V gene data show CDR1 as SSHAT and CDR2 as FNYEAQ (reference sequence). The CDR3 sequence: CASSFGLAGLQETQYF. CDR3 nucleotide sequence: TGTGCTAGCAGTTTCGGACTAGCGGGGCTCCAAGAGACCCAGTACTTC.

The chain links TRBV9 to TRBJ2-5; tentative D call: TRBD2 (6 bases). Trimming removed 3 bases from V and 7 bases from J, with 16 bases in between. In germline, CDR1 is SGDLS, CDR2 YYNGEE. The CDR3 has 14 amino acids. The CDR3 here is CASSGSSGMWTQYF. CDR3 DNA sequence: TGTGCCAGCAGCGGAAGTAGCGGCATGTGGACCCAGTACTTC.

The chain links TRBV6-5 to TRBJ1-6; maybe TRBD1 (5 bases). V dropped 7 bases and J dropped 11 bases, with 15 bases sitting between them. The length of the CDR3 is 13 residues. Germline V lookup: CDR1 MNHEY, CDR2 SVGAGI. CDR3 in DNA: TGTGCCAGCACCGACCAGGGAATTCCACCCCTCCACTTT. Translating it yields CASTDQGIPPLHF.

The V call is TRBV5-4, the J call TRBJ1-1, with 7 positions matching TRBD1. V lost 5 bases to trimming and J lost 1 base; unmatched junction nucleotides: 5. Germline lookup yields CDR1 SGHNT and CDR2 YYREEE (reference sequence). This CDR3 spans 14 amino acids. CDR3 nucleotide sequence: TGTGCCAGCAGTCTAGGGACAGCGAACACTGAAGCTTTCTTT. It encodes CASSLGTANTEAFF.

The sample holds a few counts of this clone. This chain uses TRBV28 with TRBJ1-3, with 7 bases lining up with TRBD1. The CDR3 length is 17 residues. Germline V gene lookup returns CDR1 MDHEN and CDR2 SYDVKM. Trimming cost V 5 bases and J 2 bases; bases outside gene matches: 12. Here the CDR3 DNA reads TGTGCCAGCAGTCCGATCAGAGCCGGGACAGCTGGAAACACCATATATTTT. Amino acids: CASSPIRAGTAGNTIYF.

This clone is a singleton in its sample. The chain couples TRBV5-4 to TRBJ1-6, with D perhaps TRBD1 (5 bases). Germline V gene data show CDR1 as SGHNT and CDR2 as YYREEE (reference sequence). V was clipped by 3 bases and J by 8 bases, with 9 bases between them. The CDR3 contains 13 residues. The CDR3: CASSYRRDSPLHF. The CDR3, as DNA: TGTGCCAGCAGCTACCGCAGGGATTCACCCCTCCACTTT.

The chain joins TRBV7-2 to TRBJ2-3, with D possibly matching TRBD1 (9 bases). This CDR3 contains 14 residues. Germline CDR1 and CDR2: SGHTA and FQGNSA. The V end was cut by 5 bases, the J end by 9 bases, with 18 bases between. Written as DNA, the CDR3 is TGTGCCAGCAGCGCCGGGGGGGACAGGGACACGCAGTATTTT. This encodes CASSAGGDRDTQYF.

This chain links TRBV4-1 with TRBJ2-1, with 10 nucleotides matching TRBD1. Germline CDR1 and CDR2: MGHRA and YSYEKL. The CDR3 extends over 20 amino acids. V lost 0 bases, J lost 5 bases, and 16 bases stayed unmatched. The CDR3 here is CASSQDFGTGVVGENNEQFF. The CDR3 DNA reads TGCGCCAGCAGCCAAGATTTCGGGACAGGGGTCGTCGGGGAAAACAATGAGCAGTTCTTC.

The chain is built from TRBV30 and TRBJ1-1, with 9 positions matching TRBD1. CDR1 is GTSNPN and CDR2 is SVGIG in the germline V gene (reference sequence). V gave up 4 bases and J gave up 4 bases; unmatched junction bases: 7. This CDR3 spans 14 amino acids. CDR3 coding DNA: TGTGCCTGGAACGGACAGGGGCTGGGCACTGAAGCTTTCTTT. Translation gives CAWNGQGLGTEAFF.